The next 14 T cell receptor beta chains were all read from a single sample in a study of OX40 agonist ivuxolimab in advanced cancers. Here immunoSEQ multiplex PCR was the method, and the copy in TCRdb shows in-frame clones only, minus some. The table shows some 74,000 clones, with 82% occurring only once. Here the sequenced sample was CD4+ or CD8+ T cells sorted from blood, taken in a trial of the OX40 agonist ivuxolimab. These receptors all stem from an adult with an advanced solid tumor such as melanoma, head and neck, liver or kidney cancer.

Turning to this clone: Other DNA sequences in the sample encode the same CDR3. The chain is built from TRBV2 and TRBJ2-5; perhaps TRBD2 as D (6 bases). CDR1 and CDR2 (germline): SNHLY, FYNNEI. The CDR3 has 14 residues. Trimming removed 3 bases from V and 1 base from J, with 9 bases in between. The CDR3 loop is CASSEARGQETQYF. CDR3 bases: TGTGCCAGCAGTGAGGCGCGGGGCCAAGAGACCCAGTACTTC.

This clone was found once. The chain joins TRBV6-5 to TRBJ2-7; 8 nucleotides match TRBD2. V dropped 4 bases and J dropped 2; count of bases not matched to a gene: 7. This CDR3 is 15 amino acids long. Germline V lookup: CDR1 MNHEY, CDR2 SVGAGI. The CDR3 here is CASSLGGLGTYEQYF. The CDR3 DNA follows: TGTGCCAGCAGTTTAGGGGGACTAGGGACCTACGAGCAGTACTTC.

The chain employs TRBV28 and TRBJ1-5, with D perhaps TRBD1 (6 bases). CDR1 is MDHEN, CDR2 SYDVKM, per germline. Trimming pared 4 bases from V and 2 bases from J, leaving 18 bases between. The CDR3 contains 17 residues. The CDR3 spells CASSSYQTGGRNQPQHF. In DNA form, the CDR3 reads TGTGCCAGCAGTTCCTATCAGACCGGGGGCCGCAATCAGCCCCAGCATTTT.

J is TRBJ2-7 and V is TRBV5-1; D is perhaps TRBD1 (6 bases). This CDR3 spans 15 amino acids. V was cut by 2 bases and J by 6 bases, with 18 bases left in between. Germline CDR1 and CDR2: SGHRS and YFSETQ. The CDR3 loop reads CASSLHTGNEAEQYF. DNA for the CDR3: TGCGCCAGCAGCTTACACACAGGGAACGAAGCCGAGCAGTACTTC.

The table lists this clone with a count of one. J is TRBJ1-5 and V is TRBV28; 11 bases are shared with TRBD1. The CDR3 has 17 residues. Trimming at V came to 2 bases and at J to 6 bases, leaving 9 bases not matched to a gene. Germline-derived CDR1 and CDR2 are MDHEN and SYDVKM. This CDR3 reads CASSLLIGQGAPQPQHF. DNA for the CDR3: TGTGCCAGCAGTTTACTTATCGGACAGGGGGCACCTCAGCCCCAGCATTTT. The entire variable domain, with the rest obtained from reference TRBV28 and TRBJ1-5, is as follows: DVKVTQSSRYLVKRTGEKVFLECVQDMDHENMFWYRQDPGLGLRLIYFSYDVKMKEKGDIPEGYSVSREKKERFSLILESASTNQTSMYLCASSLLIGQGAPQPQHFGDGTRLSIL.

The rearrangement links TRBV28 to TRBJ1-4; D call uncertain. Trimming pared 4 bases from V and 4 bases from J, leaving 7 bases between. There are 13 residues in the CDR3. The germline gives CDR1 MDHEN, CDR2 SYDVKM. CDR3 sequence (DNA): TGTGCCAGCAGTTCCAGGTTTAATGAAAAACTGTTTTTT. Translated, it gives CASSSRFNEKLFF.

The sample holds one count of this clone. V is TRBV19 and J is TRBJ2-3; tentative D call: TRBD2 (5 bases). The V end lost 6 bases, the J end lost 4 bases, and 17 bases lay between the germline ends. CDR3 length: 15 residues. CDR1 and CDR2 from the germline V gene are LNHDA and SQIVND (reference sequence). For the CDR3, the DNA is TGTGCCAGTAGCCTCCGGCGCGTCGGGGCAGATACGCAGTATTTT. Residues: CASSLRRVGADTQYF.

In nucleotides, the CDR3 is TGTGCCAGCAGTCCTGGCCTTTTCACCGAGACGCAGTATTTT. Amino acid sequence: CASSPGLFTETQYF. The J gene is TRBJ2-3, the V gene TRBV27; D gene ambiguous. This CDR3 region has 14 residues. The V gene lost 5 bases and the J gene lost 9 bases, with 18 bases spanning the gap. The germline gives CDR1 MNHEY, CDR2 SMNVEV (reference sequence).

By share, this clone ranks as medium-sized. The chain is built from TRBV2 and TRBJ2-1; 11 positions agree with TRBD1. CDR1 is SNHLY and CDR2 is FYNNEI in the germline V gene. The CDR3 is 13 residues long. Trimming took 4 bases from V and 9 from J; bases not matched to a gene: 2. CDR3 DNA sequence: TGTGCCAGCAGTGGGACAGGGGGCGTTGAGCAGTTCTTC. As protein: CASSGTGGVEQFF.

The chain is built from TRBV28 and TRBJ2-7; TRBD1 matches at 10 bases. The V gene end was trimmed by 4 bases and the J gene end by 4 bases; junction bases not matched to a gene: 7. The CDR3 totals 15 residues. The germline V gene has CDR1 MDHEN and CDR2 SYDVKM. The CDR3, as DNA: TGTGCCAGCAGTTCCATGGGACAGGGGCCGTACGAGCAGTACTTC. Protein sequence: CASSSMGQGPYEQYF.

The chain joins TRBV18 to TRBJ1-5; D unresolved. CDR3 length: 13 residues. Trimming took 5 bases from V and 15 from J, leaving 20 bases between them. CDR1 is KGHSH and CDR2 is LQKENI in the germline V gene. CDR3 nucleotides: TGTGCCAGCTCAGAGACGGGGTCGCTCGACCCGCATTTT. It is translated as CASSETGSLDPHF.

The chain joins TRBV9 to TRBJ1-1; D is perhaps TRBD1 (5 bases). This CDR3 is built from 14 residues. V was pared by 1 base and J by 7 bases, with 14 bases between. Germline V gene lookup returns CDR1 SGDLS and CDR2 YYNGEE. The CDR3, as DNA: TGTGCCAGCAGCGTAACGGGGCAGGACATTGAAGCTTTCTTT. This gives the protein CASSVTGQDIEAFF.

V is TRBV19 and J is TRBJ2-1; 9 bases are a match to TRBD2. V dropped 1 base and J dropped 2; count of bases not matched to a gene: 12. The CDR3 spans 19 residues. Germline V gene data show CDR1 as LNHDA and CDR2 as SQIVND (reference sequence). CDR3 DNA: TGTGCCAGTAGTATAGTTCGGGGGTTGCGACTAGCGGCCTACAATGAGCAGTTCTTC. Translation gives CASSIVRGLRLAAYNEQFF.

This chain links TRBV4-2 with TRBJ2-3, with TRBD2 matching over 8 bases. CDR3 length equals 17 residues. Germline lookup yields CDR1 LGHNA and CDR2 YNFKEQ. V trimming: 1 base; J trimming: 1 base; junction bases outside the gene matches: 7. CDR3 sequence reads: CASSQALAGIRTDTQYF. CDR3 DNA sequence: TGTGCCAGCAGCCAAGCCTTAGCGGGAATCCGCACAGATACGCAGTATTTT.